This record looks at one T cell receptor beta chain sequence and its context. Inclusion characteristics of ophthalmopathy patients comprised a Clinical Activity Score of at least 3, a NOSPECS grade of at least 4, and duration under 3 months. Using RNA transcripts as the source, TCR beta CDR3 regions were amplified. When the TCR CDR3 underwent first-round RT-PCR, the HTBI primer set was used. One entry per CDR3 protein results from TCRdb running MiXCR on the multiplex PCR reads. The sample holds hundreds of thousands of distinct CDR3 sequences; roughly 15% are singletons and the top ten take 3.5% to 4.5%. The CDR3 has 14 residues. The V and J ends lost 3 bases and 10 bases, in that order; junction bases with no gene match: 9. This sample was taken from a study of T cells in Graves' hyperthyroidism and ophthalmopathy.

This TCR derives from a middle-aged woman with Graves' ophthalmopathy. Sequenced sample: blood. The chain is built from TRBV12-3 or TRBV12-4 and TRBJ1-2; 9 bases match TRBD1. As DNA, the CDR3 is TGTGCCAGCAGTTTGGGCGGGACAGGGTGGGACTACACCTTC. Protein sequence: CASSLGGTGWDYTF.